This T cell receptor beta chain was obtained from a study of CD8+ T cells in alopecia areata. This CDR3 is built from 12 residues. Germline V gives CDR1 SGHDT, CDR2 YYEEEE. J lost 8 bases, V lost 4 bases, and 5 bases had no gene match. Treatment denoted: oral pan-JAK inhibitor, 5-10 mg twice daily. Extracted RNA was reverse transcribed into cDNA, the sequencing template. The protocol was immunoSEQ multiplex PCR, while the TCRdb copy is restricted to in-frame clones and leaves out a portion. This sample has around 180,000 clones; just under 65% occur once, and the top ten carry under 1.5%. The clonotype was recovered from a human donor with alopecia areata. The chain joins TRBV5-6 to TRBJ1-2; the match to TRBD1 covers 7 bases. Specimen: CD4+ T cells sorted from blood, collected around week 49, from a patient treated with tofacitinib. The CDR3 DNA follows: TGTGCCAGCAGCCCGACAGGGTTCGGCTACACCTTC. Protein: CASSPTGFGYTF.